Sequencing of this T cell receptor (beta chain) was carried out in a study of T cells expressing NK-cell markers. Across the whole study: Sorted T-cell subsets CD3+CD56+NKG2C+, CD3+CD56+NKG2C- and CD3+CD56-NKG2C+ were TCR beta-sequenced.

TCRdb reprocessed the 5' RACE reads; each CDR3 protein has one entry and no DNA is given. This sample's table has 550,000 or so distinct CDR3 sequences. Germline-derived CDR1 and CDR2 are KGHDR and SFDVKD. The CDR3 totals 15 residues. The sequencing input was blood T cells: a sorted CD56 or NKG2C T cell subset, CD4+ or CD8+ T cells, or bulk PBMC T cells (not recorded which). The chain couples TRBV24-1 to TRBJ2-7; there is no DNA to check the TCRdb D call of TRBD1. This TCR derives from a man between 18 and 29 years old in good health. The CDR3 region is CATSDVGQGAHEQYF.